The clone carrying this TCR beta chain was detected ten times or more. Its target is unknown. V shed 0 bases and J 11 bases; nucleotides not matched to a gene: 6. Germline V gene data show CDR1 as SQVTM and CDR2 as ANQGSEA. The CDR3 runs to 14 residues. This sample is part of a study of tumor-infiltrating lymphocytes in primary liver carcinoma. Across the whole study: Men as well as women, aged 30 to 69 years, made up the patients.

The template, 500 ng total RNA, yielded TCR beta cDNA made with a constant-region primer. Library construction for TCR beta comprised three nested multiplex PCR rounds performed with slightly modified ARM-PCR. The first two PCR rounds used TRBV1-TRBV30 forward primers with a C-beta reverse primer, 9 to 10 cycles each. Via MiXCR, TCRdb re-called the multiplex PCR reads, giving one row per CDR3 protein. The sample records a few hundred thousand distinct CDR3 sequences, around 50% being singletons. Study-wide results and limits: Tumor region pairs shared more overlap than did tumor-adjacent and tumor-blood pairs.

The blood RNA (from unsorted whole blood) was obtained, and germline DNA was also extracted. The material sequenced was peripheral blood. This sequence joins TRBV29-1 and TRBJ2-1; the match to TRBD2 covers 11 bases. This receptor was obtained from a woman aged 30 to 39 with primary liver carcinoma and hepatitis B virus infection. The DNA for the CDR3 is TGCAGCGTTGAAGAGACGGGACTAGCGGCTCAGCAGTTCTTC. Amino acid sequence: CSVEETGLAAQQFF.